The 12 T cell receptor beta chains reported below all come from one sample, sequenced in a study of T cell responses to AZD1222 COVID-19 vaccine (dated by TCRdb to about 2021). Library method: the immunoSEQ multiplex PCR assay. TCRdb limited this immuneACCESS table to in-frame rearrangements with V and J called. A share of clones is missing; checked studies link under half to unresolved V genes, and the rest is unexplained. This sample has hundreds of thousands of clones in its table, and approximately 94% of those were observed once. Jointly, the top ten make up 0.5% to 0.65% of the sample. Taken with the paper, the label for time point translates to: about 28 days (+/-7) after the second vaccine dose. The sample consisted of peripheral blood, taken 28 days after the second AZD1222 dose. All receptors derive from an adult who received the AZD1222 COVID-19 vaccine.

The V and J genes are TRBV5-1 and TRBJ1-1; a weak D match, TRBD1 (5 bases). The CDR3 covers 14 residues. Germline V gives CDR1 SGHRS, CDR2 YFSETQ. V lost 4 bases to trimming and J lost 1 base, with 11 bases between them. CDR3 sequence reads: CASSRDRSNTEAFF. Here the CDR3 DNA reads TGCGCCAGCAGCCGAGACAGATCGAACACTGAAGCTTTCTTT.

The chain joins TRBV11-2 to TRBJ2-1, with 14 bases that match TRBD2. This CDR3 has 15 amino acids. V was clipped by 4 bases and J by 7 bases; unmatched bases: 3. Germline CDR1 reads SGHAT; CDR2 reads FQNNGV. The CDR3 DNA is TGTGCCAGCAGCTGGGGACTAGCGGGGGCAAATGAGCAGTTCTTC. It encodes CASSWGLAGANEQFF.

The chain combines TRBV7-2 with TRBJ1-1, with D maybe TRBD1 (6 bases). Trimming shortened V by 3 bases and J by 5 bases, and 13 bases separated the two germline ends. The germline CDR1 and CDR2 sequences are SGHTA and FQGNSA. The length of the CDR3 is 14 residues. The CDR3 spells CASSFEGGWTEAFF. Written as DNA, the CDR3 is TGTGCCAGCAGCTTTGAGGGGGGGTGGACTGAAGCTTTCTTT.

This CDR3 is CASNKWSNQPQHF. Here the CDR3 DNA reads TGTGCCAGCAACAAATGGAGCAATCAGCCCCAGCATTTT. The chain has TRBV28 and TRBJ1-5; D unclear. Trimming cost V 7 bases and J 1 base, with 8 bases left between them. Germline V gene sequence: CDR1 MDHEN, CDR2 SYDVKM. This CDR3 comprises 13 residues.

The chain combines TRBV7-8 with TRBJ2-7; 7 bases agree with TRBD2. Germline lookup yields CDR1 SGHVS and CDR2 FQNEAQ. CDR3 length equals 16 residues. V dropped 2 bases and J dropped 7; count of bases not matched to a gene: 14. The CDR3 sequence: CASSLSVGTTFEEQYF. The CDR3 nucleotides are TGTGCCAGCAGCTTAAGCGTGGGGACTACCTTTGAGGAGCAGTACTTC.

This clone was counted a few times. DNA of the CDR3: TGTGCCACCAGCAGAAGGCGACAGGTCTCTGGAAACACCATATATTTT. This encodes CATSRRRQVSGNTIYF. The chain has TRBV15 and TRBJ1-3, with TRBD1 as a possible D gene (6 bases). V was shortened by 2 bases and J by 0 bases, with 11 bases between the two germline ends. Germline assignment: CDR1 LNHNV and CDR2 YYDKDF (reference sequence). The CDR3 length is 16 residues.

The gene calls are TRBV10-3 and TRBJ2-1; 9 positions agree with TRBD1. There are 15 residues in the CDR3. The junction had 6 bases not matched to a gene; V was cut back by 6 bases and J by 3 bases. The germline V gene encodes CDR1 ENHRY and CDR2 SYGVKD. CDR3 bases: TGTGCCATCAGATCACAGGGGGCGCGCTACAATGAGCAGTTCTTC. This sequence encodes CAIRSQGARYNEQFF.

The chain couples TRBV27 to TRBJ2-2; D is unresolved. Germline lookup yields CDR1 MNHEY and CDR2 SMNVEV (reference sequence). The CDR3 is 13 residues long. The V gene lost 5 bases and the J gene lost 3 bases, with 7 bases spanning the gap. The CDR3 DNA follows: TGTGCCAGCAGTGGATCGTACACCGGGGAGCTGTTTTTT. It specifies CASSGSYTGELFF.

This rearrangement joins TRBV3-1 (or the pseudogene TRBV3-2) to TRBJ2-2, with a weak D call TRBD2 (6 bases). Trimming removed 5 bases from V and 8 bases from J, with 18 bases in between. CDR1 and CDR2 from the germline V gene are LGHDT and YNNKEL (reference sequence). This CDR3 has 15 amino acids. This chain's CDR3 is CASSSGTSLGGELFF. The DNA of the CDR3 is TGTGCCAGCAGCTCCGGGACTTCGCTCGGGGGGGAGCTGTTTTTT.

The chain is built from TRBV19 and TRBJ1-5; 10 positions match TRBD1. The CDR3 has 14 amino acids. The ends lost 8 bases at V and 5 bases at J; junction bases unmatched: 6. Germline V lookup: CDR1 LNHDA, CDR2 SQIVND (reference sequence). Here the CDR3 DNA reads TGTGCCAGTTTAAGGACAGGGGGTTATCAGCCCCAGCATTTT. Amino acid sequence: CASLRTGGYQPQHF.

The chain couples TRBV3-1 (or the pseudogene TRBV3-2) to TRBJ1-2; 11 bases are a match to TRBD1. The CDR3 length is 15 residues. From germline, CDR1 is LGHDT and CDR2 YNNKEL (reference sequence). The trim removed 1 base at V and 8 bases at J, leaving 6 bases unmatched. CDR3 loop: CASSQVGTGGGGYTF. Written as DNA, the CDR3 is TGTGCCAGCAGCCAAGTCGGGACAGGGGGAGGGGGCTACACCTTC.

The chain's CDR3 is CASSSGWGLHDEQFF. CDR3 nucleotides: TGTGCCAGCAGTTCAGGGTGGGGACTACACGATGAGCAGTTCTTC. The chain links TRBV28 to TRBJ2-1, with 7 bases matching TRBD2. Germline assignment: CDR1 MDHEN and CDR2 SYDVKM. V lost 4 bases to trimming and J lost 8 bases; unmatched junction nucleotides: 11. The CDR3 runs 15 residues.